These 8 T cell receptor beta chains were sequenced from one sample in a study of T-cell reconstitution after alpha-beta-depleted transplantation in children. The TCRbeta library incorporated unique molecular identifiers. One entry per CDR3 protein results from TCRdb running MiXCR on the PCR reads. This table holds 250,000 to 400,000 distinct CDR3 sequences, approximately 20% found once. This specimen was PBMCs, mostly from graft donor cells, taken 180 days after TCRalphabeta/CD19-depleted stem cell transplant. These receptors were obtained from a male patient aged 5 to 17 who had a stem cell transplant for acute lymphoblastic leukemia, so the T cells may come from the graft donor.

J is TRBJ2-5 and V is TRBV29-1; 8 bases are shared with TRBD1. Germline values: CDR1 SQVTM, CDR2 ANQGSEA. This CDR3 spans 15 amino acids. Trimming cost V 5 bases and J 4 bases; bases outside gene matches: 12. The CDR3 protein is CSVKNDRGLRETQYF. For the CDR3, the DNA is TGCAGCGTTAAAAACGACAGGGGATTGAGAGAGACCCAGTACTTC.

The V gene is TRBV12-3 or TRBV12-4, the J gene TRBJ2-1; maybe TRBD1 (6 bases). Trimming removed 2 bases at V and 10 bases at J, with 12 bases between. The CDR3 loop spans 13 amino acids. This chain's CDR3 is CASSLQGRGEQFF. The CDR3 nucleotides are TGTGCCAGCAGTTTACAGGGCAGGGGAGAGCAGTTCTTC.

This clonotype was seen more than once but under ten times. The chain couples TRBV24-1 to TRBJ2-5, with TRBD2 matching over 8 bases. This CDR3 is built from 13 residues. The germline gives CDR1 KGHDR, CDR2 SFDVKD. Trimming took 9 bases from V and 3 from J; bases not matched to a gene: 5. CDR3 protein: CATCTAGEETQYF. The CDR3 DNA is TGTGCCACCTGTACAGCGGGAGAAGAGACCCAGTACTTC.

This clonotype was counted a few times. The chain has TRBV4-1 and TRBJ2-3, with 7 bases fitting TRBD1. The CDR3 is 14 residues long. After removal of 4 bases from V and 6 bases from J, the junction contained 7 bases not matched to a gene. Per the germline V gene, CDR1 is MGHRA and CDR2 is YSYEKL. Written as DNA, the CDR3 is TGCGCCAGCAGCCTACAGGGGACGGAGGATACGCAGTATTTT. Its translation: CASSLQGTEDTQYF.

This clonotype has only a few counts. The chain combines TRBV7-9 with TRBJ2-1; 11 nucleotides align to TRBD2. The CDR3 runs 14 residues. V dropped 5 bases and J dropped 8; count of bases not matched to a gene: 5. Germline assignment: CDR1 SEHNR and CDR2 FQNEAQ (reference sequence). CDR3 protein: CASSPSGRRHEQFF. CDR3 in DNA: TGTGCCAGCAGCCCTAGCGGGAGGCGGCATGAGCAGTTCTTC.

This clonotype was seen a handful of times. The genes are TRBV2 and TRBJ2-3; 8 bases agree with TRBD2. The CDR3 runs to 13 residues. J gave up 11 bases and V 11 bases, and 15 bases lay outside the gene matches. Germline V gene data show CDR1 as SNHLY and CDR2 as FYNNEI. CDR3: CASRRTSLRGQYF. The CDR3 DNA sequence: TGTGCCTCCCGGCGGACTAGCCTTCGGGGGCAGTATTTT. Based on the CDR3 plus reference TRBV2 and TRBJ2-3, the full variable domain is EPEVTQTPSHQVTQMGQEVILRCVPISNHLYFYWYRQILGQKVEFLVSFYNNEISEKSEIFDDQFSVERPDGSNFTLKIRSTKLEDSAMYFCASRRTSLRGQYFGPGTRLTVL.

This clonotype was seen a handful of times. The chain carries TRBV27 and TRBJ2-3, with D possibly matching TRBD1 (5 bases). CDR3 length: 14 amino acids. From germline, CDR1 is MNHEY and CDR2 SMNVEV (reference sequence). V shed 3 bases and J shed 1 base, with 8 bases lying between them. The CDR3 bases are TGTGCCAGCAGTTTTACAGGTCGCACAGATACGCAGTATTTT. Translated: CASSFTGRTDTQYF.

This clonotype was recorded at least ten times. The V and J genes are TRBV5-1 and TRBJ2-2; TRBD1 aligns across 7 bases. Unmatched junction bases numbered 9, after V lost 6 bases and J lost 1 base. The length of the CDR3 is 16 residues. CDR1 is SGHRS, CDR2 YFSETQ, per germline. The CDR3 protein is CASTYRRDRNTGELFF. Here the CDR3 DNA reads TGCGCCAGCACCTACCGCCGGGACAGGAACACCGGGGAGCTGTTTTTT.